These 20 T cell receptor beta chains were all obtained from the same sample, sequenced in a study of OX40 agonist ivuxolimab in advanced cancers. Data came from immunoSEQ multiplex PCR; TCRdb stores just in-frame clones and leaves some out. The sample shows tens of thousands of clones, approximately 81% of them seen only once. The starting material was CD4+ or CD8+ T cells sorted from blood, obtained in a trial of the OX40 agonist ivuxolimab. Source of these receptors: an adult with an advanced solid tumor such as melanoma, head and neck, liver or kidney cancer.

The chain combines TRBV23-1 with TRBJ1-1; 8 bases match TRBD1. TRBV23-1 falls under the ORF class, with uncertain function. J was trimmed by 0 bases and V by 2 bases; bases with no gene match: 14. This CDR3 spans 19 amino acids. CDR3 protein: CASSQPPTGQGAMNTEAFF. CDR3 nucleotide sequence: TGCGCCAGCAGTCAACCCCCAACCGGACAGGGTGCTATGAACACTGAAGCTTTCTTT.

The CDR3 nucleotides read TGTGCCAGCAGCTTGTCGACTGCGACAGATACGCAGTATTTT. Its translation is CASSLSTATDTQYF. V gene TRBV5-4 combines with J gene TRBJ2-3; D gene unclear. Trimming removed 1 base from V and 3 bases from J, with 9 bases in between. Germline values: CDR1 SGHNT, CDR2 YYREEE (reference sequence). The CDR3 covers 14 residues.

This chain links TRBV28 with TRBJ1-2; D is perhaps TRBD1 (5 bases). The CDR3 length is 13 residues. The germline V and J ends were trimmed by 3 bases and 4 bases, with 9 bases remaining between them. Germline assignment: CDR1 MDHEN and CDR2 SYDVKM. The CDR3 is CASSLEGLYGYTF. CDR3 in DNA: TGTGCCAGCAGTTTGGAGGGACTCTATGGCTACACCTTC.

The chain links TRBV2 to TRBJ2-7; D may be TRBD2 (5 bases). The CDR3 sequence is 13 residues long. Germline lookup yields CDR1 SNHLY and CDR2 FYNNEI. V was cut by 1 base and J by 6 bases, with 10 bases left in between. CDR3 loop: CASSEVLGSEQYF. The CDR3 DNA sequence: TGTGCCAGCAGTGAAGTTTTGGGGAGCGAGCAGTACTTC.

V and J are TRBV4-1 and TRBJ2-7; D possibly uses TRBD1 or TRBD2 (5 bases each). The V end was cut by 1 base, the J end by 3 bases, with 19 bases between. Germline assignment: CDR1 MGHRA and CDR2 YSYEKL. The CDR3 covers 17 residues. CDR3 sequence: CASSQAPNLGPHYEQYF. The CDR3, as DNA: TGCGCCAGCAGCCAAGCCCCTAACCTGGGACCCCACTACGAGCAGTACTTC.

As DNA, the CDR3 is TGTGCTAGTGGTTTGGGCGGGGGGCTCCCCGGGGAGCTGTTTTTT. It codes for CASGLGGGLPGELFF. The chain links TRBV12-5 to TRBJ2-2; 8 bases match TRBD2. The CDR3 has 15 amino acids. J was trimmed by 6 bases and V by 1 base; bases with no gene match: 4. Germline loops: CDR1 LGHNT, CDR2 FRNRAP.

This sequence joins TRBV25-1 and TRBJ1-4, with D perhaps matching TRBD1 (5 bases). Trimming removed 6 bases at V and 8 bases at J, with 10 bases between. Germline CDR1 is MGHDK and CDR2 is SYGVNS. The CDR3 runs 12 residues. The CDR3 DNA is TGTGCCAGCAGCGAACAGGCAGAAAAACTGTTTTTT. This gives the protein CASSEQAEKLFF.

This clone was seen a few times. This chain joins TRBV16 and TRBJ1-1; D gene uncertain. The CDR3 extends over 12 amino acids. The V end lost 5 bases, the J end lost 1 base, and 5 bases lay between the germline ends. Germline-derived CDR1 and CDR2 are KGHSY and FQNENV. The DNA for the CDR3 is TGTGCCAGCAGCATGAGGAACACTGAAGCTTTCTTT. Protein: CASSMRNTEAFF.

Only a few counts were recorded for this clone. In DNA form, the CDR3 reads TGTGCCAGCAGCTTTGAGGTCGCGGCGGGGGCCAACGTCCTGACTTTC. The encoded protein is CASSFEVAAGANVLTF. The chain joins TRBV7-6 to TRBJ2-6; D uncertain. V was cut by 3 bases and J by 4 bases, with 13 bases left in between. The V gene's germline CDR1 is SGHVS and CDR2 FNYEAQ. The CDR3 has 16 amino acids.

CDR3 sequence: CASSTPHRGGTEAFF. The CDR3 bases are TGTGCCAGTAGCACCCCACACAGGGGGGGGACTGAAGCTTTCTTT. The chain employs TRBV19 and TRBJ1-1, with 8 positions matching TRBD1. Trimming cost V 6 bases and J 5 bases; bases outside gene matches: 11. Per germline, CDR1 LNHDA and CDR2 SQIVND (reference sequence). The length of the CDR3 is 15 residues. The variable domain in full, completed from reference TRBV19 and TRBJ1-1, reads DGGITQSPKYLFRKEGQNVTLSCEQNLNHDAMYWYRQDPGQGLRLIYYSQIVNDFQKGDIAEGYSVSREKKESFPLTVTSAQKNPTAFYLCASSTPHRGGTEAFFGQGTRLTVV.

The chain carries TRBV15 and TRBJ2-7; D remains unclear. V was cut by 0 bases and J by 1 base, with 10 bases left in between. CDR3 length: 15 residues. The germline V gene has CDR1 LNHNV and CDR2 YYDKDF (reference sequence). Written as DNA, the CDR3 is TGTGCCACCAGCAGAGATCAAGGAAGGTCCTACGAGCAGTACTTC. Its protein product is CATSRDQGRSYEQYF.

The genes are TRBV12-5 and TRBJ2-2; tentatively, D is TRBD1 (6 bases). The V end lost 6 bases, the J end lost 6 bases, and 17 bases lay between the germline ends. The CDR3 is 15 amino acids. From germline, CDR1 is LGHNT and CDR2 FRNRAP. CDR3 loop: CASGLSGAGAGELFF. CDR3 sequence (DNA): TGTGCTAGTGGCCTTTCAGGGGCAGGGGCCGGGGAGCTGTTTTTT.

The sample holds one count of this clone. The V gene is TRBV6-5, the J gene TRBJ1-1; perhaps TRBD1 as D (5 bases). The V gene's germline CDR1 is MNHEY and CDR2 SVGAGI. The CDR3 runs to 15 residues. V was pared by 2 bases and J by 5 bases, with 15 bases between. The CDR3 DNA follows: TGTGCCAGCAGTTACGGGACCGGGGTCGGGACTGAAGCTTTCTTT. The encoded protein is CASSYGTGVGTEAFF.

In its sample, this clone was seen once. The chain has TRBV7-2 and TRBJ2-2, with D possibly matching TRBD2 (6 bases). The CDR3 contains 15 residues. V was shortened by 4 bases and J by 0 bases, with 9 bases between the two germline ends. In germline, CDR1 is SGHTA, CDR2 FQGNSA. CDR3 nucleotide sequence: TGTGCCAGCAGCTCGGGAGTTTCGAACACCGGGGAGCTGTTTTTT. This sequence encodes CASSSGVSNTGELFF. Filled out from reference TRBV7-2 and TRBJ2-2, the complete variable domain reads GAGVSQSPSNKVTEKGKDVELRCDPISGHTALYWYRQSLGQGLEFLIYFQGNSAPDKSGLPSDRFSAERTGGSVSTLTIQRTQQEDSAVYLCASSSGVSNTGELFFGEGSRLTVL.

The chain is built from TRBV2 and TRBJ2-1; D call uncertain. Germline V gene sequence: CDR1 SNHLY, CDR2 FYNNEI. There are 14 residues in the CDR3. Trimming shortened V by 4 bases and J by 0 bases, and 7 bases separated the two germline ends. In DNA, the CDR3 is TGTGCCAGCAGTGGGACCACCTCCTACAATGAGCAGTTCTTC. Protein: CASSGTTSYNEQFF.

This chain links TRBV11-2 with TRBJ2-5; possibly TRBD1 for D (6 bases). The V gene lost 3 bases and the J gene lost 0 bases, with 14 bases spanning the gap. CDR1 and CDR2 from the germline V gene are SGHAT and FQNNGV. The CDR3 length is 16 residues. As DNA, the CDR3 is TGTGCCAGCAGCTTCCGGACAGCCCTCTACCAAGAGACCCAGTACTTC. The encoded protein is CASSFRTALYQETQYF.

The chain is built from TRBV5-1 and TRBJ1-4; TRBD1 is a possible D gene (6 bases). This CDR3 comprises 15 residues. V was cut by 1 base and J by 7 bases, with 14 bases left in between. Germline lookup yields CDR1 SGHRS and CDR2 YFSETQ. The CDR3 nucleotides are TGCGCCAGCAGCTTGACAGGGATTACCCTTGAAAAACTGTTTTTT. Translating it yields CASSLTGITLEKLFF. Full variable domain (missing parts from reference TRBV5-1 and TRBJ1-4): KAGVTQTPRYLIKTRGQQVTLSCSPISGHRSVSWYQQTPGQGLQFLFEYFSETQRNKGNFPGRFSGRQFSNSRSEMNVSTLELGDSALYLCASSLTGITLEKLFFGSGTQLSVL.

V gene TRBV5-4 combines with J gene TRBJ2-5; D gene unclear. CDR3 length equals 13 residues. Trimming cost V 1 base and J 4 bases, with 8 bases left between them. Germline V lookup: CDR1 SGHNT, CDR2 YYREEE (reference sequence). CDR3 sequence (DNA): TGTGCCAGCAGCTTGCCTCGGGTAGAGACCCAGTACTTC. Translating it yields CASSLPRVETQYF.

The CDR3 DNA reads as TGTGCCAGCAGCTTAACGGGACACAACGTCGGGCAGCCCCAGCATTTT. Translation gives CASSLTGHNVGQPQHF. The V gene is TRBV7-2, the J gene TRBJ1-5; a possible D gene is TRBD1 (6 bases). The V and J ends lost 2 bases and 7 bases respectively, with 18 bases between them. CDR1 is SGHTA, CDR2 FQGNSA, per germline. The CDR3 is 16 residues long.

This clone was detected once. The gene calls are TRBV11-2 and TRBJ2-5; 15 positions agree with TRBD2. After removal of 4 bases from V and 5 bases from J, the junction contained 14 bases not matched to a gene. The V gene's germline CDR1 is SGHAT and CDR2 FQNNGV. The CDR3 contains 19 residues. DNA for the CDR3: TGTGCCAGCAGCTACGGACTAGCGGGGGGGCCAGGTATTACGGAGACCCAGTACTTC. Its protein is CASSYGLAGGPGITETQYF.